Shown below are 26 T cell receptor beta chains from a single sample sequenced in a study of T cell repertoires and HLA-DP antigens. The antigens for these receptors are not known. TCRdb's copy holds only in-frame clones and misses some; the assay was immunoSEQ multiplex PCR. The profile shows about 73,000 clones, around 80% of them singletons. Sequenced material: CD4+ T cells from PBMCs. All receptors come from a man aged 55-75 years in good health and CMV-seronegative.

This rearrangement joins TRBV9 to TRBJ1-1; D is undetermined. Germline lookup yields CDR1 SGDLS and CDR2 YYNGEE. V was trimmed by 0 bases and J by 2 bases, leaving 11 bases between them. The CDR3 consists of 15 residues. The CDR3 bases are TGTGCCAGCAGCGTAGGTCAGCACGGTAACACTGAAGCTTTCTTT. Translating it yields CASSVGQHGNTEAFF.

V and J are TRBV5-1 and TRBJ2-1; 8 bases align to TRBD2. The germline V gene encodes CDR1 SGHRS and CDR2 YFSETQ. Germline trimming cut 4 bases from V and 10 bases from J; bases unmatched to any gene: 7. This CDR3 has 13 amino acids. CDR3 bases: TGCGCCAGCAGCCTCGGACTAGCTCAAGAGCAGTTCTTC. Amino acids: CASSLGLAQEQFF. Looking up the rest from reference TRBV5-1 and TRBJ2-1 gives the full variable domain: KAGVTQTPRYLIKTRGQQVTLSCSPISGHRSVSWYQQTPGQGLQFLFEYFSETQRNKGNFPGRFSGRQFSNSRSEMNVSTLELGDSALYLCASSLGLAQEQFFGPGTRLTVL.

Within the sample, this clone is medium-sized (0.01 to 0.1%). The chain's CDR3 is CASSLSRENSPLHF. CDR3 coding DNA: TGTGCCAGCAGCTTAAGCAGGGAGAATTCACCCCTCCACTTT. The chain couples TRBV7-9 to TRBJ1-6, with D perhaps TRBD1 (5 bases). The CDR3 consists of 14 residues. CDR1 and CDR2 from the germline V gene are SEHNR and FQNEAQ (reference sequence). V gave up 2 bases and J gave up 7 bases, with 9 bases separating them.

The CDR3: CASSLARGFDEQFF. The CDR3 DNA reads as TGTGCCAGCAGTTTAGCTAGGGGGTTCGATGAGCAGTTCTTC. J is TRBJ2-1 and V is TRBV28; maybe TRBD1 (6 bases). Per germline, CDR1 MDHEN and CDR2 SYDVKM. Trimming cost V 2 bases and J 8 bases, with 13 bases left between them. The CDR3 sequence is 14 residues long. The full variable domain, completed using reference TRBV28 and TRBJ2-1, is DVKVTQSSRYLVKRTGEKVFLECVQDMDHENMFWYRQDPGLGLRLIYFSYDVKMKEKGDIPEGYSVSREKKERFSLILESASTNQTSMYLCASSLARGFDEQFFGPGTRLTVL.

The CDR3 region is CASASGGLGSDTQYF. The CDR3 DNA is TGTGCTAGTGCCAGCGGGGGACTTGGATCAGATACGCAGTATTTT. This sequence joins TRBV12-5 and TRBJ2-3, with 8 positions matching TRBD2. V was clipped by 7 bases and J by 4 bases; unmatched bases: 10. The CDR3 spans 15 residues. CDR1 and CDR2 (germline): LGHNT, FRNRAP.

This chain connects TRBV29-1 to TRBJ2-7; D may be TRBD1 (7 bases). This CDR3 is built from 14 residues. Trimming took off 4 bases at V and 3 bases at J, with 16 bases between the two ends. Per the germline V gene, CDR1 is SQVTM and CDR2 is ANQGSEA. CDR3 in amino acids: CSVGAQGGLYEQYF. Written as DNA, the CDR3 is TGCAGCGTTGGGGCCCAGGGGGGCCTCTACGAGCAGTACTTC.

CDR3 DNA: TGTGCCAGCAGCGCAGGGGGGCGCAGTCGAAACACCATATATTTT. It is translated as CASSAGGRSRNTIYF. The chain employs TRBV4-2 and TRBJ1-3; 7 positions agree with TRBD1. The CDR3 totals 15 residues. Germline CDR1 reads LGHNA; CDR2 reads YNFKEQ. Trimming cost V 5 bases and J 5 bases; bases outside gene matches: 9.

The J gene is TRBJ2-7, the V gene TRBV7-9, with a possible D match to TRBD2 (6 bases). Trimming removed 4 bases from V and 6 bases from J, with 22 bases in between. Germline V lookup: CDR1 SEHNR, CDR2 FQNEAQ (reference sequence). The CDR3 is 16 amino acids. CDR3 residues: CASSSDPARGKGEQYV. The CDR3 DNA is TGTGCCAGCAGCTCGGACCCAGCGCGGGGTAAAGGCGAGCAGTACGTC.

In its sample, this clone was seen once. The V call is TRBV28, the J call TRBJ1-1; possible D gene TRBD1, 6 bases. The CDR3 consists of 13 residues. The germline V gene encodes CDR1 MDHEN and CDR2 SYDVKM. The V end lost 7 bases, the J end lost 11 bases, and 20 bases lay between the germline ends. The chain's CDR3 is CASTPTGLDLAFF. CDR3 sequence (DNA): TGTGCCAGCACCCCTACAGGGCTGGATCTGGCTTTCTTT.

V usage is TRBV7-2 and J usage is TRBJ2-2; 11 bases map to TRBD2. V shed 1 base, J shed 4 bases, and the junction held 2 bases outside the gene matches. This CDR3 has 16 residues. Germline V CDR1 and CDR2: SGHTA, FQGNSA. The CDR3 nucleotides read TGTGCCAGCAGCTTAGAGGGGACTAGCGGCACCGGGGAGCTGTTTTTT. This gives the protein CASSLEGTSGTGELFF.

This rearrangement joins TRBV7-9 to TRBJ1-6, with TRBD1 identical over 7 bases. Germline lookup yields CDR1 SEHNR and CDR2 FQNEAQ (reference sequence). The CDR3 sequence is 14 residues long. V gave up 5 bases and J gave up 7 bases; unmatched junction bases: 5. This CDR3 is CASSLGQENSPLHF. The CDR3 DNA follows: TGTGCCAGCAGCCTCGGACAGGAGAATTCACCCCTCCACTTT.

This sequence joins TRBV10-3 and TRBJ1-1, with 9 bases aligning to TRBD1. Germline V gene data show CDR1 as ENHRY and CDR2 as SYGVKD. Trimming removed 1 base from V and 12 bases from J; junction bases left unmatched: 9. The CDR3 is made up of 14 amino acids. The CDR3: CAISELDRGYSSFF. The CDR3 DNA is TGTGCCATCAGTGAGTTGGACAGGGGTTATTCATCTTTCTTT.

The rearrangement uses TRBV2 and TRBJ2-1, with 13 bases lining up with TRBD2. Germline CDR1 and CDR2: SNHLY and FYNNEI. The CDR3 extends over 14 amino acids. With V trimmed by 4 bases and J by 10 bases, 4 bases remained unmatched. CDR3 amino acids: CASSVRLAGGEQFF. CDR3 nucleotide sequence: TGTGCCAGCAGTGTTAGACTAGCGGGAGGCGAGCAGTTCTTC.

The CDR3 here is CASSYSNQPQHF. DNA of the CDR3: TGTGCCAGCAGCTATTCAAATCAGCCCCAGCATTTT. The V call is TRBV7-9, the J call TRBJ1-5, with D unresolved. Between the trimmed V and J ends, which lost 4 bases and 4 bases, there was a span of 5 bases. CDR3 size: 12 residues. CDR1 is SEHNR, CDR2 FQNEAQ, per germline (reference sequence).

The chain employs TRBV29-1 and TRBJ2-5, with 7 bases that match TRBD1. The better agreement between TRBJ2-7 and the DNA end casts doubt on the J call. The length of the CDR3 is 13 residues. CDR1 is SQVTM, CDR2 ANQGSEA, per germline. The CDR3 loop is CSASGGLAYEQYF. In DNA, the CDR3 is TGCAGCGCCTCAGGGGGTTTGGCCTACGAGCAGTACTTC.

As to this clone: With a much larger clone just one base away, this may be a read error. The chain employs TRBV7-2 and TRBJ1-1; D not certain. V was shortened by 2 bases and J by 4 bases, with 8 bases between the two germline ends. Germline loops: CDR1 SGHTA, CDR2 FQGNSA. CDR3 size: 13 residues. CDR3 sequence (DNA): TGTGCCAGCAGCTTAAGTCTGGGCACTGAAGCTTTCTTT. The encoded protein is CASSLSLGTEAFF.

This chain uses TRBV5-8 with TRBJ2-3; possibly TRBD1 for D (5 bases). Germline V lookup: CDR1 SGHTS, CDR2 YDEGEE. The CDR3 contains 16 residues. Trimming took off 2 bases at V and 1 base at J, with 14 bases between the two ends. The CDR3 nucleotides read TGTGCCAGCAGCTTCGGCCAGGGTGGTGGCACAGATACGCAGTATTTT. It specifies CASSFGQGGGTDTQYF. The full variable domain, with the rest looked up from reference TRBV5-8 and TRBJ2-3, is EAGVTQSPTHLIKTRGQQATLRCSPISGHTSVYWYQQALGLGLQFLLWYDEGEERNRGNFPPRFSGRQFPNYSSELNVNALELEDSALYLCASSFGQGGGTDTQYFGPGTRLTVL.

The rearrangement joins TRBV7-2 to TRBJ2-5; 12 bases map to TRBD2. Germline trimming cut 5 bases from V and 1 base from J; bases unmatched to any gene: 5. Germline V gene data show CDR1 as SGHTA and CDR2 as FQGNSA. The length of the CDR3 is 16 residues. Here the CDR3 reads CASSVGLAGFQETQYF. CDR3 sequence (DNA): TGTGCCAGCAGCGTTGGACTAGCGGGATTCCAAGAGACCCAGTACTTC.

The rearrangement joins TRBV11-2 to TRBJ2-7, with D tentatively TRBD1 (6 bases). V was pared by 0 bases and J by 3 bases, with 15 bases between. The CDR3 sequence is 16 residues long. CDR1 is SGHAT, CDR2 FQNNGV, per germline. CDR3 loop: CASSLDSRGIIYEQYF. As DNA, the CDR3 is TGTGCCAGCAGCTTAGATAGCAGGGGCATAATCTACGAGCAGTACTTC.

This clone was seen only once. In DNA form, the CDR3 reads TGCGCCAGCAGCTTGGAGTCTAGCGGGAGTGGAGAGACCCAGTACTTC. It codes for CASSLESSGSGETQYF. This chain links TRBV5-1 with TRBJ2-5, with TRBD2 matching over 10 bases. V lost 0 bases, J lost 4 bases, and 6 bases stayed unmatched. The germline CDR1 and CDR2 sequences are SGHRS and YFSETQ. CDR3 length equals 16 residues.

V and J are TRBV19 and TRBJ2-7; TRBD1 aligns across 7 bases. The germline V gene has CDR1 LNHDA and CDR2 SQIVND (reference sequence). This CDR3 has 13 residues. Trimming took 3 bases from V and 7 from J; bases not matched to a gene: 6. The CDR3 DNA follows: TGTGCCAGTAGTATCTCTTCAGGGGGAGAGCAGTACGTC. Its translation is CASSISSGGEQYV.

The chain couples TRBV15 to TRBJ1-4; perhaps TRBD1 as D (5 bases). The ends were cut back, 5 bases at V and 8 bases at J, with 18 bases in the middle. Per germline, CDR1 LNHNV and CDR2 YYDKDF (reference sequence). The CDR3 extends over 15 amino acids. CDR3 region: CATSAFTNAGEKLFF. The CDR3, as DNA: TGTGCCACCAGCGCCTTCACAAACGCAGGGGAAAAACTGTTTTTT.

This chain joins TRBV10-3 and TRBJ2-1; 10 bases line up with TRBD1. Losses at the gene ends were 6 bases for V and 2 bases for J; bases not matched to a gene: 7. The CDR3 loop spans 16 amino acids. Germline V CDR1 and CDR2: ENHRY, SYGVKD. The CDR3 loop reads CAIRKEGQGPYNEQFF. The CDR3 DNA follows: TGTGCCATCAGAAAGGAGGGACAGGGGCCCTACAATGAGCAGTTCTTC.

V and J are TRBV7-3 and TRBJ2-5, with 7 bases aligning to TRBD2. J gave up 4 bases and V 1 base, and 9 bases lay outside the gene matches. Germline CDR1 reads SGHTA; CDR2 reads FQGTGA. The CDR3 is made up of 16 amino acids. CDR3 DNA: TGTGCCAGCAGCTTAAATGTGGCGGGAGTAGGAGAGACCCAGTACTTC. It yields the protein CASSLNVAGVGETQYF.

The chain has TRBV19 and TRBJ1-6; 9 nucleotides match TRBD1. With V trimmed by 5 bases and J by 8 bases, 7 bases remained unmatched. The germline V gene has CDR1 LNHDA and CDR2 SQIVND (reference sequence). CDR3 length equals 15 residues. CDR3 DNA sequence: TGTGCCAGTAGTTCCCGAGACAGGGGGGATTCACCCCTCCACTTT. Protein product: CASSSRDRGDSPLHF.

J is TRBJ2-1 and V is TRBV29-1; 13 bases map to TRBD2. Germline V CDR1 and CDR2: SQVTM, ANQGSEA. This CDR3 spans 14 amino acids. Trimming took 4 bases from V and 6 from J; bases not matched to a gene: 3. In DNA form, the CDR3 reads TGCAGCGTTGTCAGGACTAGCGGGAGCAATGAGCAGTTCTTC. Its protein is CSVVRTSGSNEQFF.